Reported below is one T cell receptor (beta chain). This record comes from a study of cytomegalovirus exposure and HLA in healthy donors. V lost 7 bases and J lost 10; bases outside the gene matches: 13. The CDR3 runs to 16 residues. Germline lookup yields CDR1 SNHLY and CDR2 FYNNEI. PCR was performed using 60 Vbeta and 13 Jbeta primers. Libraries were prepared by immunoSEQ multiplex PCR; TCRdb keeps only in-frame clonotypes and omits some of them. The table shows 100,000 to 150,000 clones, with under 85% occurring only once. Sequencing was carried out using PBMCs. The V call is TRBV2, the J call TRBJ2-1, with 13 bases lining up with TRBD2. The receptor's source is a woman aged 45 to 65 in good health and CMV-seropositive. The CDR3 region is CASIIPGLAGRGEQFF. CDR3 coding DNA: TGTGCCAGCATCATACCGGGACTAGCGGGGAGAGGCGAGCAGTTCTTC. The full variable domain, completed using reference TRBV2 and TRBJ2-1, is EPEVTQTPSHQVTQMGQEVILRCVPISNHLYFYWYRQILGQKVEFLVSFYNNEISEKSEIFDDQFSVERPDGSNFTLKIRSTKLEDSAMYFCASIIPGLAGRGEQFFGPGTRLTVL.